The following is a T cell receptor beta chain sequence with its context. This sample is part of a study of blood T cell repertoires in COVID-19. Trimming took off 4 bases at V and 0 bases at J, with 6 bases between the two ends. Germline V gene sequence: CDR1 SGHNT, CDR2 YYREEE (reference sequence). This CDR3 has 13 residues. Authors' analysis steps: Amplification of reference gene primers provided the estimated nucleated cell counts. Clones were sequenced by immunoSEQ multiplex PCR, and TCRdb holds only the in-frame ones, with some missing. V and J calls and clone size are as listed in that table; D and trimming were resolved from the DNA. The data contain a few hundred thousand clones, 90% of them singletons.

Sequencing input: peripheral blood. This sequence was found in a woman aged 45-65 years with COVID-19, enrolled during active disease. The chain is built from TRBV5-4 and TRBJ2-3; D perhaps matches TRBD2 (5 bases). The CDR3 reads CASSRTSTDTQYF. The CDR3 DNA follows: TGTGCCAGCAGCCGGACTAGCACAGATACGCAGTATTTT.